This T cell receptor beta chain stems from a study of blood T cell repertoires in COVID-19. As for the study in general: COVID-19 samples, acute and convalescent, were from the United States, Italy and Spain. In each case, the material was cDNA or gDNA derived from T cells, B-cell-depleted T cells, or PBMCs.

The CDR3 loop spans 14 amino acids. Losses at the gene ends were 6 bases for V and 7 bases for J; bases not matched to a gene: 8. CDR1 MDHEN and CDR2 SYDVKM come from the germline V gene. Per the original data handling: Estimation of nucleated cell counts was performed using reference gene primer amplification. Generated by immunoSEQ multiplex PCR, the TCRdb table keeps only in-frame clones and is missing some. That table gives V, J and clone size, and the DNA gave D and trimming. The table shows some 160,000 clones, with 80% to 90% occurring only once. The sequenced material came from peripheral blood. The rearrangement links TRBV28 to TRBJ2-2; 7 nucleotides align to TRBD1. This receptor was identified in a woman in her 70s who had recovered from COVID-19. The CDR3 nucleotides are TGTGCCAGCAGACTACAGGGGATTGGCGGGGAGCTGTTTTTT. This encodes CASRLQGIGGELFF.